This T cell receptor (beta chain) originates from a study of OX40 agonist ivuxolimab in advanced cancers. Points from the study as a whole: Antigen specificity was not determined for the expanded peripheral T cells. CD8+ T cells were the subset that, on average, had more expanded clones than CD4+.

This table comes from immunoSEQ multiplex PCR, and its TCRdb copy is limited to in-frame clones, with some not included. This sample carries just under 20,000 clones, over 75% of them seen once, and the ten largest clones take 30%. Details on this clone: The antigen is unknown.

The length of the CDR3 is 14 residues. The germline V gene has CDR1 MNHEY and CDR2 SVGAGI. V lost 6 bases and J lost 5, with 17 bases in between. The sequence came from an adult with an advanced solid tumor such as melanoma, head and neck, liver or kidney cancer. The sample here was CD4+ or CD8+ T cells sorted from blood, taken in a trial of the OX40 agonist ivuxolimab. The chain recombines TRBV6-5 with TRBJ2-7; D is uncertain. In nucleotides, the CDR3 is TGTGCCAGCAGGGGCGCCGTGCCTCCCCACGAGCAGTACTTC. This codes for CASRGAVPPHEQYF.